The 4 T cell receptor beta chains presented below share a single source sample, sequenced in a study of CD8+CD57+ T cells in acquired aplastic anemia. Sequencing was done on patients that had shown CD8+CD57+ cell expansion by flow cytometry. TCR beta VDJ and CDR3 profiles were obtained from a genomic DNA template. Via MiXCR, TCRdb re-called the reads, giving one row per CDR3 protein. The sample carries hundreds of thousands of distinct CDR3 sequences, approximately 51% recorded once. Sequenced: sorted CD4+, CD8+, or CD8+CD57+ T cells (not recorded which) from PBMCs. These receptors came from a human donor with aplastic anemia.

This clonotype was observed at least ten times. The chain is built from TRBV5-8 and TRBJ1-6; D ambiguous. The CDR3 runs 16 residues. The germline gives CDR1 SGHTS, CDR2 YDEGEE. Trimming cost V 1 base and J 7 bases, with 15 bases left between them. The CDR3 nucleotides are TGTGCCAGCAGCTTGACGAGTACCATAAAAAATTCACCCCTCCACTTT. Protein sequence: CASSLTSTIKNSPLHF.

The V and J genes are TRBV2 and TRBJ1-6; D is ambiguous. The CDR3 is made up of 15 amino acids. V was clipped by 3 bases and J by 9 bases, with 15 bases between them. The germline CDR1 and CDR2 sequences are SNHLY and FYNNEI. This chain's CDR3 is CASSDVSAKGSPLHF. In nucleotides, the CDR3 is TGTGCCAGCAGTGACGTGAGTGCAAAGGGTTCACCCCTCCACTTT.

In this sample, this clonotype turned up many times. The CDR3 nucleotides are TGTGCCACCTCGTTGGGGTCGGACCATCAGCCCCAGCATTTT. Protein sequence: CATSLGSDHQPQHF. The chain links TRBV12-3 or TRBV12-4 to TRBJ1-5; D is unclear. Deletions cut 10 bases from V and 5 bases from J, with 18 bases between. The CDR3 is 14 amino acids.

Of note for this clonotype: Given a much more abundant clone one base away, this may be a read error. The V call is TRBV6-6, the J call TRBJ1-2; weak D call: TRBD1 (5 bases). The CDR3 has 14 amino acids. Trimming left V 4 bases short and J 4 bases short, with 13 bases between. Germline CDR1 reads MNHNY; CDR2 reads SVGAGI (reference sequence). The CDR3 sequence: CASSSETGGYGYTF. The CDR3 nucleotides read TGTGCCAGCAGTTCCGAGACCGGGGGCTATGGCTACACCTTC.